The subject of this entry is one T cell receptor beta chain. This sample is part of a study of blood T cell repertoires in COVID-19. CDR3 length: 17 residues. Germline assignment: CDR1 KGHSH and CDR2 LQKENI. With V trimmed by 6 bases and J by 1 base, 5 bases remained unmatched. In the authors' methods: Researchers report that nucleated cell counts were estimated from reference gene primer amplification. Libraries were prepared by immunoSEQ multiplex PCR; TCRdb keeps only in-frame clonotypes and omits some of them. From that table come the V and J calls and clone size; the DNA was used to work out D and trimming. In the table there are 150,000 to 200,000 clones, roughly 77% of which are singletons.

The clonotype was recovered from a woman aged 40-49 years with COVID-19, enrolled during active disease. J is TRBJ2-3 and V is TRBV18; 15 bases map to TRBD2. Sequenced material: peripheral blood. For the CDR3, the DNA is TGTGCCAGCTCTCGGACTAGCGGGGGGGCCGGCACAGATACGCAGTATTTT. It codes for CASSRTSGGAGTDTQYF.